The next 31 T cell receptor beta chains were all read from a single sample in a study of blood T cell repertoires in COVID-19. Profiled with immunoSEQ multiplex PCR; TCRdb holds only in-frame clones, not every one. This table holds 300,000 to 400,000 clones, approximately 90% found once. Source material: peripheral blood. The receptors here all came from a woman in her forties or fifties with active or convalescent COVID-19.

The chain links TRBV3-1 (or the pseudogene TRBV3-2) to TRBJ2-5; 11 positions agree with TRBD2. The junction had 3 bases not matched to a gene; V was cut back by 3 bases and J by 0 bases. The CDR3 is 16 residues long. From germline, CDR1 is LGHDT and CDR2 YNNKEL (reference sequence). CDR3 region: CASSHWTSGYQETQYF. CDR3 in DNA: TGTGCCAGCAGCCACTGGACTAGCGGGTACCAAGAGACCCAGTACTTC.

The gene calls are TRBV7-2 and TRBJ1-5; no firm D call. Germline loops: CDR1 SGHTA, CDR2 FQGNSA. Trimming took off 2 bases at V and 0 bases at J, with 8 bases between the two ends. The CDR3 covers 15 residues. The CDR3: CASSLTVYSNQPQHF. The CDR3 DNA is TGTGCCAGCAGCTTAACGGTCTATAGCAATCAGCCCCAGCATTTT.

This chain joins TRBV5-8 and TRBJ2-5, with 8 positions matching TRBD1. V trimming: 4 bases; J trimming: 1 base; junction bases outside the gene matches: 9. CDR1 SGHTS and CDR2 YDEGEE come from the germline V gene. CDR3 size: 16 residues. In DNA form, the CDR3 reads TGTGCCAGCAGCCATGTTAGGGACAGGAGCCAAGAGACCCAGTACTTC. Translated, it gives CASSHVRDRSQETQYF.

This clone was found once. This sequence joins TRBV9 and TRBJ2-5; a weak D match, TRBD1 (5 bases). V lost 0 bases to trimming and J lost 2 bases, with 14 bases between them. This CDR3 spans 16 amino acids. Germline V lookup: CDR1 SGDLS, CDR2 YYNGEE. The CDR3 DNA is TGTGCCAGCAGCGTAGCAGGTGACAGATTACAAGAGACCCAGTACTTC. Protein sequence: CASSVAGDRLQETQYF.

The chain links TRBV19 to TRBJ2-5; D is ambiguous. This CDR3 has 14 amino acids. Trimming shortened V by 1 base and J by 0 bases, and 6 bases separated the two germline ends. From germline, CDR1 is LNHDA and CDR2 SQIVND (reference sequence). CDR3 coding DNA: TGTGCCAGTAGTATAGCGGAGTACCAAGAGACCCAGTACTTC. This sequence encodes CASSIAEYQETQYF. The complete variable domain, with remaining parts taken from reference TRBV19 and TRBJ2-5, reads DGGITQSPKYLFRKEGQNVTLSCEQNLNHDAMYWYRQDPGQGLRLIYYSQIVNDFQKGDIAEGYSVSREKKESFPLTVTSAQKNPTAFYLCASSIAEYQETQYFGPGTRLLVL.

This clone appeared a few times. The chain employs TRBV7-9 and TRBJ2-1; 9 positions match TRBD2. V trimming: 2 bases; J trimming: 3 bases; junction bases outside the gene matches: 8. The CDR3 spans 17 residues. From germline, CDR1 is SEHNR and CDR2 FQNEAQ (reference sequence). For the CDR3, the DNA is TGTGCCAGCAGCTTACCCACCTTAGCGGGAGTCTACAATGAGCAGTTCTTC. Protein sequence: CASSLPTLAGVYNEQFF.

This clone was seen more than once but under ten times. Here the CDR3 DNA reads TGCAGCATAACCACTAGCGCGACATACAATGAGCAGTTCTTC. It codes for CSITTSATYNEQFF. This sequence joins TRBV29-1 and TRBJ2-1; TRBD2 matches at 7 bases. Germline lookup yields CDR1 SQVTM and CDR2 ANQGSEA. The CDR3 runs 14 residues. V shed 8 bases, J shed 4 bases, and the junction held 11 bases outside the gene matches.

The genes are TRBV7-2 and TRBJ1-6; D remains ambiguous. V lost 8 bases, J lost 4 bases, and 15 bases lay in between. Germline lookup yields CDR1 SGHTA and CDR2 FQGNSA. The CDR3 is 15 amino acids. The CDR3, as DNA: TGTGCCAGCGCGAGGGAGACGGGTTATAATTCACCCCTCCACTTT. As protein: CASARETGYNSPLHF.

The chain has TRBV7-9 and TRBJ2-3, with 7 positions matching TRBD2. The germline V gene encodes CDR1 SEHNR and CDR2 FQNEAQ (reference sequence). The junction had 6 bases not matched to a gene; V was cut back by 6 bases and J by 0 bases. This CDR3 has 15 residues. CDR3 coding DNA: TGTGCCAGCAGATCTAGCGGAGCTAGCACAGATACGCAGTATTTT. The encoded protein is CASRSSGASTDTQYF.

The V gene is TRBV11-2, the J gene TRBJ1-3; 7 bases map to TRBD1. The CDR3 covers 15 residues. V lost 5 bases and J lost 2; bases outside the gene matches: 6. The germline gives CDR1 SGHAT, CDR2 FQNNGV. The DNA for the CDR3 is TGTGCCAGCAGCCCGACAGGGTGGACTGGAAACACCATATATTTT. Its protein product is CASSPTGWTGNTIYF.

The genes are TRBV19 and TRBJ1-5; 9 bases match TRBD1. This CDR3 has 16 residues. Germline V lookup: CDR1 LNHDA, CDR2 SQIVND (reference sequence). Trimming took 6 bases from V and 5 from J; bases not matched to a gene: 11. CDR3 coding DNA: TGTGCCAGTAGGAAAAGCCGGGACAGGGCTGATCAGCCCCAGCATTTT. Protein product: CASRKSRDRADQPQHF.

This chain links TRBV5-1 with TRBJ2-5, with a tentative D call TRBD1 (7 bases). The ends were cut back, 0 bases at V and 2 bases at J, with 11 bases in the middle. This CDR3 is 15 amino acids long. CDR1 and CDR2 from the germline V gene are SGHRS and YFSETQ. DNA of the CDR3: TGCGCCAGCAGCTTGGGCGGGACAGATCAAGAGACCCAGTACTTC. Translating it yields CASSLGGTDQETQYF.

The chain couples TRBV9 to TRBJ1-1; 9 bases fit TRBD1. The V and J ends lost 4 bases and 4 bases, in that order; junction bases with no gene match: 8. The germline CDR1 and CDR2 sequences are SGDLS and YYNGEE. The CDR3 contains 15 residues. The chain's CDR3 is CASSYTGGSSTEAFF. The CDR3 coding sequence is TGTGCCAGCAGCTACACAGGGGGCTCGAGCACTGAAGCTTTCTTT.

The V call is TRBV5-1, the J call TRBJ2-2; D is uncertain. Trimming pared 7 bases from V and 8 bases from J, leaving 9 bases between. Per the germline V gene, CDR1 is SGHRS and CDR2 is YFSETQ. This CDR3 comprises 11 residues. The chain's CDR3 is CASHSAGELFF. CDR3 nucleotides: TGCGCCAGCCACTCAGCGGGGGAGCTGTTTTTT. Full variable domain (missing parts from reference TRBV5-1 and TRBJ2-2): KAGVTQTPRYLIKTRGQQVTLSCSPISGHRSVSWYQQTPGQGLQFLFEYFSETQRNKGNFPGRFSGRQFSNSRSEMNVSTLELGDSALYLCASHSAGELFFGEGSRLTVL.

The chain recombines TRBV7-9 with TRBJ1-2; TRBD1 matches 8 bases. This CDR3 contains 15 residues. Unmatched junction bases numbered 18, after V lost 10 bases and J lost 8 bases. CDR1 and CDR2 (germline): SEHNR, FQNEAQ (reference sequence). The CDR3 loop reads CATKQGENSFGGYTF. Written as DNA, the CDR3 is TGTGCCACAAAACAGGGGGAGAATTCTTTCGGCGGCTACACCTTC. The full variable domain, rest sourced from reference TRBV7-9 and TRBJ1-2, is DTGVSQNPRHKITKRGQNVTFRCDPISEHNRLYWYRQTLGQGPEFLTYFQNEAQLEKSRLLSDRFSAERPKGSFSTLEIQRTEQGDSAMYLCATKQGENSFGGYTFGSGTRLTVV.

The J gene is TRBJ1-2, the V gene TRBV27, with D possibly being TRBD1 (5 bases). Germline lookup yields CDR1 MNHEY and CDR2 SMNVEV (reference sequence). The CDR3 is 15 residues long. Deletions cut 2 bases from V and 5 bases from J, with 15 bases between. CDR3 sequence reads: CASSLRGTAGYGYTF. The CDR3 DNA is TGTGCCAGCAGTTTACGTGGGACGGCGGGATATGGCTACACCTTC.

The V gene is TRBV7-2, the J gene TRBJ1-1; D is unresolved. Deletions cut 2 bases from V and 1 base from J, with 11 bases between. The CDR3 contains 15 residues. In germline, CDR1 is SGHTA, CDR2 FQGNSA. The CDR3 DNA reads TGTGCCAGCAGCTTAAACGGGTTCAAGAACACTGAAGCTTTCTTT. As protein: CASSLNGFKNTEAFF.

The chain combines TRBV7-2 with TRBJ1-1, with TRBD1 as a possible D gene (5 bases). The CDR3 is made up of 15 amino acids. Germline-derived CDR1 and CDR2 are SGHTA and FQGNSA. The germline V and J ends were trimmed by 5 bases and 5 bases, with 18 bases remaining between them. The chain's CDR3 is CASSRTKAGWTEAFF. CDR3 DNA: TGTGCCAGCAGCCGGACAAAGGCAGGGTGGACTGAAGCTTTCTTT.

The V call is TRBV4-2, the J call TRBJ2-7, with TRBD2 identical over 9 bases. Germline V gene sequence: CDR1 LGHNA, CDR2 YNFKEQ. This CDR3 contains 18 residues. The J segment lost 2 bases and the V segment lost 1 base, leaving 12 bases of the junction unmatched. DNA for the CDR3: TGTGCCAGCAGCCAAGGGGTTAGCGGGAGCTCGTATACCTACGAGCAGTACTTC. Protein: CASSQGVSGSSYTYEQYF.

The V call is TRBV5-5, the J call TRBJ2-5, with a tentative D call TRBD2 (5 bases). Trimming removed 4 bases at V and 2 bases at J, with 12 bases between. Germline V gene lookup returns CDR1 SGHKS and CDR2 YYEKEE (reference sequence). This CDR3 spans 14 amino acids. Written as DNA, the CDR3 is TGTGCCAGCAGCCCTCCGTGGGAGCAAGAGACCCAGTACTTC. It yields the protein CASSPPWEQETQYF.

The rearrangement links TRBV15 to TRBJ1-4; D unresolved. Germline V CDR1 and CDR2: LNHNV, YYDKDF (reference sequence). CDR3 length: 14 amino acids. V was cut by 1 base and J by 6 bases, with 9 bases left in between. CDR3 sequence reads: CATSRGQKDEKLFF. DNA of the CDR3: TGTGCCACCAGCAGAGGTCAGAAAGATGAAAAACTGTTTTTT.

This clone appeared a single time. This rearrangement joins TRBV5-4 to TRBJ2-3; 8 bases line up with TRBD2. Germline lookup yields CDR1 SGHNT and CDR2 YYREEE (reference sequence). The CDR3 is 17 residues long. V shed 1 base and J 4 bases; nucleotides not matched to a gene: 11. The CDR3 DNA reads TGTGCCAGCAGCTTGCTAACTAACGGGAGGGCCCCAGATACGCAGTATTTT. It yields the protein CASSLLTNGRAPDTQYF.

The CDR3 region has the DNA TGTGCCAGCAGCCCGAACGCGGGCGGGGCGTACCAAGAGACCCAGTACTTC. Residues: CASSPNAGGAYQETQYF. The chain couples TRBV11-2 to TRBJ2-5; possibly TRBD2 for D (6 bases). V was cut by 5 bases and J by 0 bases, with 19 bases left in between. Germline V gives CDR1 SGHAT, CDR2 FQNNGV. The CDR3 is 17 amino acids.

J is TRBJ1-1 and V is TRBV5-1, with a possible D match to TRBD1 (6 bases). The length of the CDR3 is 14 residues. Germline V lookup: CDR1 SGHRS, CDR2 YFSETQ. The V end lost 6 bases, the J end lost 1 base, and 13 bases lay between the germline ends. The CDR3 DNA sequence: TGCGCCAGCAATACAGGGAATTCGAACACTGAAGCTTTCTTT. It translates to CASNTGNSNTEAFF. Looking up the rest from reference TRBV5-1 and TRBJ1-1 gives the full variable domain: KAGVTQTPRYLIKTRGQQVTLSCSPISGHRSVSWYQQTPGQGLQFLFEYFSETQRNKGNFPGRFSGRQFSNSRSEMNVSTLELGDSALYLCASNTGNSNTEAFFGQGTRLTVV.

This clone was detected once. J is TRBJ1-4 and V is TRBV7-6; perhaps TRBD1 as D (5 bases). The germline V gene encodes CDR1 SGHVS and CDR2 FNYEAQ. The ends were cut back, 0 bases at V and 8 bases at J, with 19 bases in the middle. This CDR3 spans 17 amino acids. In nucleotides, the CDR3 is TGTGCCAGCAGCTTAGCGTCCGTGTCGCCGGAGGGGGAAAAACTGTTTTTT. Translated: CASSLASVSPEGEKLFF.

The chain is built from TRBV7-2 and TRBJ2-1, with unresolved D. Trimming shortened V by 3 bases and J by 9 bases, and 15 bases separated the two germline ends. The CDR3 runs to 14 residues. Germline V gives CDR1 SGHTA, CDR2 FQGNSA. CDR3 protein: CASSFSNVVPEQFF. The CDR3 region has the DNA TGTGCCAGCAGCTTTAGTAACGTAGTACCTGAGCAGTTCTTC.

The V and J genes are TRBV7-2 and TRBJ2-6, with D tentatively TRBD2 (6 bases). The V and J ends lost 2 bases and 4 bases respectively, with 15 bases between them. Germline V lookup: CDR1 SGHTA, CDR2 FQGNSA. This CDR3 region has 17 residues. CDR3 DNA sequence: TGTGCCAGCAGCTTAATTGGAGGAGGGAGCGGGGCCAACGTCCTGACTTTC. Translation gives CASSLIGGGSGANVLTF.

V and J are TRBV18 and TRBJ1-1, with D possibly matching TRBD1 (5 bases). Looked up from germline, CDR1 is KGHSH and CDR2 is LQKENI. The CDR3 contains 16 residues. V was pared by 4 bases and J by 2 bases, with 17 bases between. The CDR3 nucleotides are TGTGCCAGCTCACAGGGGATCGAGGAATTAAACACTGAAGCTTTCTTT. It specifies CASSQGIEELNTEAFF.

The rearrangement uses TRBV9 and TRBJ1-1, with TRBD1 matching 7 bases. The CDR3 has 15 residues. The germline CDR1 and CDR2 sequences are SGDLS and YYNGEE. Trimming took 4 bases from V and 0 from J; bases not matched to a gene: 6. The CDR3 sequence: CASSNHRGMNTEAFF. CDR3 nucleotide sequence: TGTGCCAGCAGCAATCACAGGGGAATGAACACTGAAGCTTTCTTT.

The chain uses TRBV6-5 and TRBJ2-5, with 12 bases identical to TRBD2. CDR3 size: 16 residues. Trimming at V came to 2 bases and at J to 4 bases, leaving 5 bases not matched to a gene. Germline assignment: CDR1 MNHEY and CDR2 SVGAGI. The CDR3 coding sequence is TGTGCCAGCAGTTACCCTAGCGGGGGGGCCATAGAGACCCAGTACTTC. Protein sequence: CASSYPSGGAIETQYF.

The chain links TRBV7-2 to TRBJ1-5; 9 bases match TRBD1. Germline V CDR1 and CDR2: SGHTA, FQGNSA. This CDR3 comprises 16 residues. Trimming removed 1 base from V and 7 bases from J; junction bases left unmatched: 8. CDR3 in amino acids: CASSLGGTGWRQPQHF. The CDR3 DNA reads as TGTGCCAGCAGCTTAGGCGGGACAGGGTGGAGACAGCCCCAGCATTTT.